The next 9 T cell receptor beta chains were all read from a single sample in a study of T-cell memory formation after mild COVID-19. TCRdb re-analysed the 5' RACE reads in MiXCR, keeping a single row per CDR3 protein. The sample comprises 25,000 to 30,000 distinct CDR3 sequences, about 16% of which are singletons, and 1.2% to 1.5% rests with the top ten. Sequencing was carried out using PBMCs or a T cell subset sorted from them (not recorded which). The receptors were sampled from an adult who had mild COVID-19 (a few samples of this study predate the infection). Cell type and time point are not known.

This clonotype came up many times. This chain joins TRBV29-1 and TRBJ2-6, with no clear D. The CDR3 extends over 14 amino acids. Trimming pared 4 bases from V and 0 bases from J, leaving 7 bases between. Per the germline V gene, CDR1 is SQVTM and CDR2 is ANQGSEA. The DNA of the CDR3 is TGCAGCGTTGGGGTGTCCTCTGGGGCCAACGTCCTGACTTTC. As protein: CSVGVSSGANVLTF. Looking up the rest from reference TRBV29-1 and TRBJ2-6 gives the full variable domain: SAVISQKPSRDICQRGTSLTIQCQVDSQVTMMFWYRQQPGQSLTLIATANQGSEATYESGFVIDKFPISRPNLTFSTLTVSNMSPEDSSIYLCSVGVSSGANVLTFGAGSRLTVL.

This clonotype was recorded many times. The J gene is TRBJ2-3, the V gene TRBV2; D possibly matches TRBD1 or TRBD2 (5 bases each). The germline gives CDR1 SNHLY, CDR2 FYNNEI. The CDR3 is made up of 15 amino acids. V was clipped by 4 bases and J by 0 bases, with 11 bases between them. In DNA form, the CDR3 reads TGTGCCAGCAGTGCGGGGACCCATAGCACAGATACGCAGTATTTT. Translation gives CASSAGTHSTDTQYF.

The table lists this clonotype with many counts. V usage is TRBV7-6 and J usage is TRBJ2-7, with D maybe TRBD2 (7 bases). V was trimmed by 7 bases and J by 2 bases, leaving 21 bases between them. The germline CDR1 and CDR2 sequences are SGHVS and FNYEAQ. The CDR3 consists of 16 residues. CDR3 DNA: TGTGCCAGCACTCTACAGTCACCCGGGGGGCCCTACGAGCAGTACTTC. Translated: CASTLQSPGGPYEQYF. Based on the CDR3 plus reference TRBV7-6 and TRBJ2-7, the full variable domain is GAGVSQSPRYKVTKRGQDVALRCDPISGHVSLYWYRQALGQGPEFLTYFNYEAQQDKSGLPNDRFSAERPEGSISTLTIQRTEQRDSAMYRCASTLQSPGGPYEQYFGPGTRLTVT.

The table lists this clonotype with a few counts. This chain links TRBV5-1 with TRBJ2-5, with 14 bases aligning to TRBD2. Trimming cost V 4 bases and J 9 bases; bases outside gene matches: 11. Germline V gene lookup returns CDR1 SGHRS and CDR2 YFSETQ. The CDR3 loop spans 16 amino acids. The CDR3: CASSPQGLAGDKAQYF. CDR3 DNA: TGCGCCAGCAGCCCTCAGGGACTAGCGGGAGATAAGGCCCAGTACTTC.

This clonotype came up many times. CDR3 protein: CATSAPASGRPGDTQYF. In DNA, the CDR3 is TGTGCCACCAGTGCCCCGGCTAGCGGGAGGCCGGGGGATACGCAGTATTTT. The chain joins TRBV24-1 to TRBJ2-3; 11 bases are shared with TRBD2. Per germline, CDR1 KGHDR and CDR2 SFDVKD. This CDR3 region has 17 residues. J lost 6 bases, V lost 5 bases, and 12 bases had no gene match.

By sample share, this clonotype is medium-sized. The rearrangement joins TRBV12-3 or TRBV12-4 to TRBJ2-7; TRBD1 aligns across 8 bases. Trimming took 6 bases from V and 3 from J; bases not matched to a gene: 7. The CDR3 covers 14 residues. In DNA form, the CDR3 reads TGTGCCAGCAGGGAAACAGGGGGTCGCTACGAGCAGTACTTC. Protein sequence: CASRETGGRYEQYF.

In its sample, this clonotype was seen a few times. The V call is TRBV7-9, the J call TRBJ1-1; weak D call: TRBD1 (5 bases). V was pared by 2 bases and J by 9 bases, with 13 bases between. This CDR3 is built from 13 residues. The V gene's germline CDR1 is SEHNR and CDR2 FQNEAQ (reference sequence). CDR3 amino acids: CASSLRGDGKAFF. As DNA, the CDR3 is TGTGCCAGCAGCTTAAGAGGGGATGGGAAAGCTTTCTTT.

The V call is TRBV4-2, the J call TRBJ1-2, with D uncertain. Germline V gene lookup returns CDR1 LGHNA and CDR2 YNFKEQ. CDR3 length: 15 residues. Trimming removed 0 bases from V and 4 bases from J, with 12 bases in between. Written as DNA, the CDR3 is TGTGCCAGCAGCCAAGATAGTAAGGGTGGCTATGGCTACACCTTC. It translates to CASSQDSKGGYGYTF.

This clonotype has a count of ten or more. The gene calls are TRBV18 and TRBJ2-7; tentatively, D is TRBD2 (5 bases). The germline V gene has CDR1 KGHSH and CDR2 LQKENI. The CDR3 is 16 residues long. V was clipped by 0 bases and J by 5 bases, with 17 bases between them. Here the CDR3 reads CASSPPHPGSGHEQYF. The DNA for the CDR3 is TGTGCCAGCTCACCACCCCACCCGGGGTCTGGTCACGAGCAGTACTTC.